Reported below is one T cell receptor (beta chain). This sample was included in a study of blood T cell repertoires in COVID-19. Study-level background: Some COVID-19 samples were acute and others convalescent; all came from the United States, Italy and Spain.

The table came from immunoSEQ multiplex PCR; TCRdb's copy has only in-frame clones and leaves some out. The data hold a few hundred thousand clones, with roughly four fifths observed a single time. The CDR3 is made up of 13 amino acids. The ends lost 8 bases at V and 6 bases at J; junction bases unmatched: 5. The germline V gene encodes CDR1 MNHEY and CDR2 SVGAGI. This TCR was sampled from a man aged 40-50 years who had recovered from COVID-19. This rearrangement joins TRBV6-5 to TRBJ2-2, with 8 bases aligning to TRBD1. Sample: PBMCs or T cells enriched from blood (not recorded which). In nucleotides, the CDR3 is TGTGCCAGCTCCACAGGGGGGTCCGGGGAGCTGTTTTTT. Translating it yields CASSTGGSGELFF.